This TCR beta chain was identified in a study of blood T cell repertoires in COVID-19. Turning to the study itself: T cells, B-cell-depleted T cells, or PBMCs supplied cDNA or gDNA.

Germline V gene data show CDR1 as SGHTA and CDR2 as FQGNSA. V lost 5 bases to trimming and J lost 4 bases; unmatched junction nucleotides: 6. The CDR3 is 15 amino acids. Donors were grouped by their self-reported clinical history. Recovery meant two consecutive negative NP/OP PCR tests, professional clearance, or resolved symptoms. This table comes from immunoSEQ multiplex PCR, and its TCRdb copy is limited to in-frame clones, with some not included. The repertoire includes approximately 390,000 clones, 80% to 90% of them detected once, and 10% sits in the top ten. This receptor was taken from a woman aged 45-59 years who had recovered from COVID-19. Sequenced: PBMCs or T cells enriched from blood (not recorded which). J is TRBJ2-5 and V is TRBV7-2, with TRBD1 matching 11 bases. CDR3 residues: CASSPRTGGRETQYF. The CDR3, as DNA: TGTGCCAGCAGCCCTCGGACAGGGGGCAGAGAGACCCAGTACTTC.